The 19 T cell receptor beta chains given below trace back to one sample, sequenced in a study of cytomegalovirus exposure and HLA in healthy donors. This PCR relied on a set of 60 Vbeta primers and 13 Jbeta primers. Assay used: immunoSEQ multiplex PCR; TCRdb lists only in-frame clones, some missing. The sample yields about 150,000 clones, roughly four fifths seen once. Sequencing was done on a sample of PBMCs. Every receptor here comes from a man between 18 and 35 years old in good health and CMV-seronegative.

Of note for this clone: This specimen includes other DNA sequences encoding the same CDR3. V gene TRBV7-3 combines with J gene TRBJ2-3, with 9 bases lining up with TRBD2. Trimming removed 2 bases from V and 0 bases from J; junction bases left unmatched: 0. This CDR3 comprises 15 residues. Germline CDR1 SGHTA, CDR2 FQGTGA. CDR3 sequence: CASSLLAGSTDTQYF. CDR3 bases: TGTGCCAGCAGCTTACTAGCGGGGAGCACAGATACGCAGTATTTT.

The chain carries TRBV19 and TRBJ1-1, with D possibly being TRBD1 (6 bases). Germline-derived CDR1 and CDR2 are LNHDA and SQIVND (reference sequence). There are 16 residues in the CDR3. With 5 bases removed from V and 2 bases from J, the gap between germline ends came to 18 bases. The CDR3 DNA reads TGTGCCAGTAGTTTCAAATTGGGACACTTTAACACTGAAGCTTTCTTT. This codes for CASSFKLGHFNTEAFF.

The CDR3 coding sequence is TGTGCCAGTAGTATCTCTTTTCGGGAGACCCAGTACTTC. This encodes CASSISFRETQYF. This chain joins TRBV19 and TRBJ2-5; D is undetermined. The V end was cut by 3 bases, the J end by 5 bases, with 10 bases between. The CDR3 extends over 13 amino acids. The germline CDR1 and CDR2 sequences are LNHDA and SQIVND (reference sequence).

The V gene is TRBV9, the J gene TRBJ1-2, with D maybe TRBD1 (6 bases). Germline V lookup: CDR1 SGDLS, CDR2 YYNGEE. This CDR3 contains 14 residues. V lost 4 bases and J 4 bases, leaving 14 bases between the germline ends. The CDR3 coding sequence is TGTGCCAGCAGCACCAGGGGAAGCGCCTATGGCTACACCTTC. This sequence encodes CASSTRGSAYGYTF.

This chain joins TRBV11-3 and TRBJ2-2, with no clear D. Trimming removed 4 bases at V and 6 bases at J, with 15 bases between. Looked up from germline, CDR1 is SGHNT and CDR2 is YENEEA. The CDR3 sequence is 15 residues long. CDR3 DNA sequence: TGTGCCAGCAGCTCAAAGCGCAGACGGTCCGGGGAGCTGTTTTTT. Translation: CASSSKRRRSGELFF.

The chain combines TRBV4-3 with TRBJ2-2, with TRBD2 matching over 12 bases. V gave up 0 bases and J gave up 7 bases; unmatched junction bases: 9. CDR1 is LGHNA, CDR2 YSLEER, per germline. CDR3 size: 18 residues. The DNA for the CDR3 is TGCGCCAGCAGCCAAGATCTAGGACTAGCGGGACTATTCGGGGAGCTGTTTTTT. Its protein product is CASSQDLGLAGLFGELFF.

This clone appeared once. The V gene is TRBV27, the J gene TRBJ2-2, with 7 nucleotides matching TRBD2. V lost 5 bases to trimming and J lost 1 base; unmatched junction nucleotides: 7. The germline CDR1 and CDR2 sequences are MNHEY and SMNVEV (reference sequence). The CDR3 is 16 amino acids. The CDR3 region has the DNA TGTGCCAGCAGTCCCAACTGGGGGGGGAACACCGGGGAGCTGTTTTTT. This encodes CASSPNWGGNTGELFF.

CDR3 protein: CSVSGVYEQFF. The CDR3 DNA is TGCAGCGTTTCAGGGGTGTATGAGCAGTTCTTC. The gene calls are TRBV29-1 and TRBJ2-1; D perhaps matches TRBD1 (6 bases). Germline V gene data show CDR1 as SQVTM and CDR2 as ANQGSEA. Trimming removed 5 bases at V and 8 bases at J, with 10 bases between. The CDR3 has 11 amino acids.

In regard to this clone: The identical CDR3 is also encoded by other nucleotide sequences in the sample. This chain connects TRBV4-1 to TRBJ1-5; a possible D gene is TRBD1 (6 bases). The V end lost 3 bases, the J end lost 2 bases, and 11 bases lay between the germline ends. The length of the CDR3 is 15 residues. Germline V gene sequence: CDR1 MGHRA, CDR2 YSYEKL. The CDR3 region is CASSQETGRNQPQHF. The CDR3 DNA is TGCGCCAGCAGCCAGGAGACAGGACGCAATCAGCCCCAGCATTTT.

V and J are TRBV11-2 and TRBJ2-7; no clear D gene. The CDR3 length is 16 residues. Germline assignment: CDR1 SGHAT and CDR2 FQNNGV. Deletions cut 1 base from V and 3 bases from J, with 16 bases between. The CDR3 reads CASSLVYDPDIYEQYF. As DNA, the CDR3 is TGTGCCAGCAGCTTAGTCTATGATCCCGATATCTACGAGCAGTACTTC. The whole variable domain, filled in from reference TRBV11-2 and TRBJ2-7, reads EAGVAQSPRYKIIEKRQSVAFWCNPISGHATLYWYQQILGQGPKLLIQFQNNGVVDDSQLPKDRFSAERLKGVDSTLKIQPAKLEDSAVYLCASSLVYDPDIYEQYFGPGTRLTVT.

V usage is TRBV7-9 and J usage is TRBJ2-1, with TRBD2 matching over 9 bases. V was clipped by 3 bases and J by 1 base; unmatched bases: 7. The CDR3 covers 17 residues. The germline gives CDR1 SEHNR, CDR2 FQNEAQ (reference sequence). CDR3 sequence: CASSFSAGGGSYNEQFF. CDR3 sequence (DNA): TGTGCCAGCAGCTTTTCCGCGGGAGGGGGGTCCTACAATGAGCAGTTCTTC.

The chain is built from TRBV2 and TRBJ2-7; weak D call: TRBD1 (6 bases). V was shortened by 7 bases and J by 4 bases, with 17 bases between the two germline ends. The germline CDR1 and CDR2 sequences are SNHLY and FYNNEI. The length of the CDR3 is 14 residues. The CDR3 DNA is TGTGCCAGCATCCTGACAGGAGTGGGGTACGAGCAGTACTTC. It encodes CASILTGVGYEQYF.

The chain joins TRBV5-5 to TRBJ1-5; D unclear. The V gene's germline CDR1 is SGHKS and CDR2 YYEKEE (reference sequence). Trimming pared 4 bases from V and 1 base from J, leaving 9 bases between. The CDR3 runs to 14 residues. CDR3 loop: CASSPILSNQPQHF. CDR3 sequence (DNA): TGTGCCAGCAGCCCAATACTGAGCAATCAGCCCCAGCATTTT.

The rearrangement uses TRBV7-3 and TRBJ2-3, with 13 bases lining up with TRBD2. The V gene's germline CDR1 is SGHTA and CDR2 FQGTGA. Trimming removed 5 bases from V and 2 bases from J; junction bases left unmatched: 10. The CDR3 sequence is 18 residues long. The DNA for the CDR3 is TGTGCCAGCAGCGGGACTAGCGGGGAGGAGATCCCCACAGATACGCAGTATTTT. The encoded protein is CASSGTSGEEIPTDTQYF.

CDR3 nucleotide sequence: TGTGCCAGCAGCTTAGGATCGAGCAATGAGCAGTTCTTC. As protein: CASSLGSSNEQFF. The chain is built from TRBV7-8 and TRBJ2-1; no definite D call. Germline assignment: CDR1 SGHVS and CDR2 FQNEAQ. The V gene lost 1 base and the J gene lost 6 bases, with 7 bases spanning the gap. The CDR3 is 13 amino acids.

The CDR3 reads CASSPVWNTEAFF. CDR3 coding DNA: TGTGCCAGCAGCCCCGTTTGGAACACTGAAGCTTTCTTT. V and J are TRBV5-6 and TRBJ1-1; D remains ambiguous. The V gene lost 4 bases and the J gene lost 1 base, with 8 bases spanning the gap. The germline V gene encodes CDR1 SGHDT and CDR2 YYEEEE. This CDR3 has 13 amino acids.

The CDR3: CSALNVGGFGEQYF. The DNA of the CDR3 is TGCAGCGCCCTGAATGTCGGCGGTTTCGGCGAGCAGTACTTC. The chain links TRBV29-1 to TRBJ2-7; D unclear. Trimming took off 7 bases at V and 6 bases at J, with 22 bases between the two ends. The CDR3 runs to 14 residues. Per germline, CDR1 SQVTM and CDR2 ANQGSEA.

This rearrangement joins TRBV7-3 to TRBJ2-1; 9 nucleotides agree with TRBD2. CDR1 SGHTA and CDR2 FQGTGA come from the germline V gene. The CDR3 has 15 amino acids. After removal of 2 bases from V and 6 bases from J, the junction contained 5 bases not matched to a gene. CDR3 residues: CASSLELAGGNEQFF. CDR3 nucleotide sequence: TGTGCCAGCAGCTTAGAACTAGCGGGTGGCAATGAGCAGTTCTTC.

The genes are TRBV11-3 and TRBJ2-2, with 10 positions matching TRBD2. V lost 5 bases to trimming and J lost 1 base; unmatched junction nucleotides: 10. This CDR3 contains 18 residues. Germline assignment: CDR1 SGHNT and CDR2 YENEEA. CDR3 nucleotide sequence: TGTGCCAGCAGCCCGGGAGCAATAGCGGGGGGGAACACCGGGGAGCTGTTTTTT. Translated, it gives CASSPGAIAGGNTGELFF.